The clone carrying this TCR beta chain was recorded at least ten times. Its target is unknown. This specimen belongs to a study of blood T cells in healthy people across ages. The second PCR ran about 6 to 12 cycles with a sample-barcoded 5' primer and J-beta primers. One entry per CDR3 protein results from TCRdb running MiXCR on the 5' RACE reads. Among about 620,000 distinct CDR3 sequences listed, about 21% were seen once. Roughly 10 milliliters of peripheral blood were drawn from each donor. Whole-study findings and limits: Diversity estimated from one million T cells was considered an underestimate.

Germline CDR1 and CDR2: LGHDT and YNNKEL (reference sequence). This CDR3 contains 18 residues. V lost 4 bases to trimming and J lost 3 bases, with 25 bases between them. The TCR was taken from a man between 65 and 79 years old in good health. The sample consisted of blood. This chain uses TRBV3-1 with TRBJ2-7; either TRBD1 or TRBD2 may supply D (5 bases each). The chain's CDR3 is CASSPGTLNPIIDYEQYF. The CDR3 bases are TGTGCCAGCAGCCCAGGGACCCTCAACCCAATTATCGACTACGAGCAGTACTTC.